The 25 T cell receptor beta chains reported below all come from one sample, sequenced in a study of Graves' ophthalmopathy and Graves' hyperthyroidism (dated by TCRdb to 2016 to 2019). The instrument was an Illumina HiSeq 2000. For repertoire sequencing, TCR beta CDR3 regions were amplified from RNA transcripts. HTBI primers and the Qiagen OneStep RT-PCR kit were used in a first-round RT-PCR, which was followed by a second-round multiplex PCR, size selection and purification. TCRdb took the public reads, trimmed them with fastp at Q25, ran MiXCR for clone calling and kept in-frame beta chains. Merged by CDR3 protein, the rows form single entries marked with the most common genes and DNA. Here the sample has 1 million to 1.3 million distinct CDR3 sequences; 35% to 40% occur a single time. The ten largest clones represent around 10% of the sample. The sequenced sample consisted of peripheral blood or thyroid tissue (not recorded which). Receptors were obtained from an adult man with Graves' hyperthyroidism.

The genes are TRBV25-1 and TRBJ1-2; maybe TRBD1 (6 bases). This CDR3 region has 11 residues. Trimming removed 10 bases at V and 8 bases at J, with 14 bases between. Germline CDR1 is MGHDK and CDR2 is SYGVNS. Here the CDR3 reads CANLRGVGYTF. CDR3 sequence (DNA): TGTGCCAACCTCAGGGGAGTCGGCTACACCTTC.

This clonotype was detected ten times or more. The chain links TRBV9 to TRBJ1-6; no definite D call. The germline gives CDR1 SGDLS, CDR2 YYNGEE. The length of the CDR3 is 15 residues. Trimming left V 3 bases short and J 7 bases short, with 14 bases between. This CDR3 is CASSGGGIRNSPLHF. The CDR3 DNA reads TGTGCCAGCAGCGGAGGAGGGATAAGGAATTCACCCCTCCACTTT.

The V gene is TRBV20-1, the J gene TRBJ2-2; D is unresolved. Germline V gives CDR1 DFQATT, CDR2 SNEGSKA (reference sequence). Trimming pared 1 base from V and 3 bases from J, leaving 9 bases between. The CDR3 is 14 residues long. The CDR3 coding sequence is TGCAGTGCTAGAGGTGACCCGGACACCGGGGAGCTGTTTTTT. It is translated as CSARGDPDTGELFF.

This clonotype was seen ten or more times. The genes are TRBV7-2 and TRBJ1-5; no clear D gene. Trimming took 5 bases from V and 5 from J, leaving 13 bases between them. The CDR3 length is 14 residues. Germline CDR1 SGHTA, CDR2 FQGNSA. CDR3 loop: CASSLSYNDQPQHF. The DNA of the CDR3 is TGTGCCAGCAGCCTAAGCTACAACGATCAGCCCCAGCATTTT. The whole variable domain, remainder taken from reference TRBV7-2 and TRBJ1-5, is GAGVSQSPSNKVTEKGKDVELRCDPISGHTALYWYRQSLGQGLEFLIYFQGNSAPDKSGLPSDRFSAERTGGSVSTLTIQRTQQEDSAVYLCASSLSYNDQPQHFGDGTRLSIL.

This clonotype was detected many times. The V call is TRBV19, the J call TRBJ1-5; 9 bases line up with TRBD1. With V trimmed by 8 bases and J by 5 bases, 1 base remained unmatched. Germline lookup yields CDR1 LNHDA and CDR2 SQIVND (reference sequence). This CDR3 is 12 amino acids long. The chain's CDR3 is CASRTGDQPQHF. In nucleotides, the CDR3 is TGTGCCAGTCGGACAGGGGATCAGCCCCAGCATTTT.

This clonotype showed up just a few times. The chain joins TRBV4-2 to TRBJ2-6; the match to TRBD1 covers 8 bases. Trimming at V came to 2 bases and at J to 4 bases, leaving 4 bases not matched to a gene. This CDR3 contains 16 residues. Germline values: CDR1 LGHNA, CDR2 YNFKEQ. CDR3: CASSQRQGAGANVLTF. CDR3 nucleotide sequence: TGTGCCAGCAGCCAACGGCAGGGGGCGGGGGCCAACGTCCTGACTTTC.

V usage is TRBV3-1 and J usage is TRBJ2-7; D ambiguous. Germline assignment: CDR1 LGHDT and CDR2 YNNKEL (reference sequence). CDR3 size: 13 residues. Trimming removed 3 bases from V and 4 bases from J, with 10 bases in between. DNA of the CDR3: TGTGCCAGCAGCCAGATTAGTGGATACGAGCAGTACTTC. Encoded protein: CASSQISGYEQYF.

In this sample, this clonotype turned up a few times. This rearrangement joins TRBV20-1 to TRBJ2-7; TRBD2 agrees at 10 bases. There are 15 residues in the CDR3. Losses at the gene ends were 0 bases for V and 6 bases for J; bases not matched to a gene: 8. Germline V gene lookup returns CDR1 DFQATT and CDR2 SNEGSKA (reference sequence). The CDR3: CSARDLAGDQGEQYF. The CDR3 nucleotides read TGCAGTGCTAGAGACCTAGCGGGAGATCAGGGCGAGCAGTACTTC.

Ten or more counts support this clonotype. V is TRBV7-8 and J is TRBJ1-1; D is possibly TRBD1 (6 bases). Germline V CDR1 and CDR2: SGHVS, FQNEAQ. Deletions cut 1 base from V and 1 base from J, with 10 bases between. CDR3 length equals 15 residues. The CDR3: CASSLGGQTNTEAFF. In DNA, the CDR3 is TGTGCCAGCAGCTTAGGAGGACAGACGAACACTGAAGCTTTCTTT.

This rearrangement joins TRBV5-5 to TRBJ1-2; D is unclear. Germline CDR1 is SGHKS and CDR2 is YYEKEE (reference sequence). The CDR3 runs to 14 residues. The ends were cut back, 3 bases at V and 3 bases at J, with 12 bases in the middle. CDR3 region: CASSYRRADYGYTF. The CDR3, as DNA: TGTGCCAGCAGCTACCGACGGGCGGACTATGGCTACACCTTC. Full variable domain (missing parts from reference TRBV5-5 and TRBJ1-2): DAGVTQSPTHLIKTRGQQVTLRCSPISGHKSVSWYQQVLGQGPQFIFQYYEKEERGRGNFPDRFSARQFPNYSSELNVNALLLGDSALYLCASSYRRADYGYTFGSGTRLTVV.

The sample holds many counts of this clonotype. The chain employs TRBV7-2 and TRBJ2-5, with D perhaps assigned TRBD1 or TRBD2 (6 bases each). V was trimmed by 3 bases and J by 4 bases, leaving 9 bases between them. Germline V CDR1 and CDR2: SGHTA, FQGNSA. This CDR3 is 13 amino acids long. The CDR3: CASSFGGRETQYF. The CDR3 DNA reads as TGTGCCAGCAGCTTTGGGGGGCGAGAGACCCAGTACTTC.

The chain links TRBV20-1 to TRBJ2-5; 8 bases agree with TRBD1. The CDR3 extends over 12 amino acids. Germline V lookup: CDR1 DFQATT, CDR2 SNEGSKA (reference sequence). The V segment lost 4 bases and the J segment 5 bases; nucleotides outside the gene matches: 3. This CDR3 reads CSAKTGVETQYF. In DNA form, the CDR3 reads TGCAGTGCTAAGACAGGGGTGGAGACCCAGTACTTC.

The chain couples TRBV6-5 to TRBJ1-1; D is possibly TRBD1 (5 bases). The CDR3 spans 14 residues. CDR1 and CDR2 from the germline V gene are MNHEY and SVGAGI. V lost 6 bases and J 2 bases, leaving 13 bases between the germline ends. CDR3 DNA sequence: TGTGCCAGCAGGGGGGAAGTTTCTAACACTGAAGCTTTCTTT. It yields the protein CASRGEVSNTEAFF.

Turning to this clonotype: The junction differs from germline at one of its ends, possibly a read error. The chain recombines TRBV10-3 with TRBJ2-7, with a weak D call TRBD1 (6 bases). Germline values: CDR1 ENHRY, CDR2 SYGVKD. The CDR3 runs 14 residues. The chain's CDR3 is CASSRRDKTYEQYF. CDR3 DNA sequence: TGTGCCAGCAGTCGTCGGGACAAGACCTACGAGCAGTACTTC.

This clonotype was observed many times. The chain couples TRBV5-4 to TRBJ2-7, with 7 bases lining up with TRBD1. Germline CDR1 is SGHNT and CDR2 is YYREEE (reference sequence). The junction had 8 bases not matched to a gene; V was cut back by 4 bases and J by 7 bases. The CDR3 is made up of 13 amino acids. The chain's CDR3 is CASSVDRVGEQYF. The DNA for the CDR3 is TGTGCCAGCAGCGTTGACAGGGTCGGAGAGCAGTACTTC.

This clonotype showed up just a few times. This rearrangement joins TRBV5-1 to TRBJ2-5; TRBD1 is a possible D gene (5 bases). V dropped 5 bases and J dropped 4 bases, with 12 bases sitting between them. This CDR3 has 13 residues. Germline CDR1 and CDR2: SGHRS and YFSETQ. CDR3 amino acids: CASRIGASETQYF. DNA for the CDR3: TGCGCCAGCAGGATAGGGGCCTCAGAGACCCAGTACTTC.

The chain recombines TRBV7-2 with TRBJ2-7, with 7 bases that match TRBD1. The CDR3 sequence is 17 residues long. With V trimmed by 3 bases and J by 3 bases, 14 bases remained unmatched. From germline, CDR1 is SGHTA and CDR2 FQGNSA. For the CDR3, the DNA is TGTGCCAGCAGCTTCGGACAGGTCCGATTTGGGAACTACGAGCAGTACTTC. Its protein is CASSFGQVRFGNYEQYF. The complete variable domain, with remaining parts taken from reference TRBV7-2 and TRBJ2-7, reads GAGVSQSPSNKVTEKGKDVELRCDPISGHTALYWYRQSLGQGLEFLIYFQGNSAPDKSGLPSDRFSAERTGGSVSTLTIQRTQQEDSAVYLCASSFGQVRFGNYEQYFGPGTRLTVT.

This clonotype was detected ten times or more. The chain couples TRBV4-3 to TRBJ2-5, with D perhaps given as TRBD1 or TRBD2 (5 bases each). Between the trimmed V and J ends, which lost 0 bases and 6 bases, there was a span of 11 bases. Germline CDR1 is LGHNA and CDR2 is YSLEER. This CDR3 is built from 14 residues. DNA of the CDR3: TGCGCCAGCAGCCAAGATACGGGGACGCAGACCCAGTACTTC. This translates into CASSQDTGTQTQYF.

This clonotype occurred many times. The CDR3, as DNA: TGTGCCAGCAGTGAGTGGTCAGATAGCAATCAGCCCCAGCATTTT. Protein: CASSEWSDSNQPQHF. The V gene is TRBV2, the J gene TRBJ1-5; D unresolved. The CDR3 covers 15 residues. The germline V gene has CDR1 SNHLY and CDR2 FYNNEI. Trimming stripped 3 bases from V and 0 bases from J, with 9 bases between.

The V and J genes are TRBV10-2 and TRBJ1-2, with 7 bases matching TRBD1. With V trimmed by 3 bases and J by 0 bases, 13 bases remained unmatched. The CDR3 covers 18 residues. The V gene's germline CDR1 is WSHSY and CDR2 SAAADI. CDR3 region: CASSDSGQGVVANYGYTF. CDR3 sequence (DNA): TGCGCCAGCAGTGACTCCGGGCAGGGGGTGGTGGCTAACTATGGCTACACCTTC.

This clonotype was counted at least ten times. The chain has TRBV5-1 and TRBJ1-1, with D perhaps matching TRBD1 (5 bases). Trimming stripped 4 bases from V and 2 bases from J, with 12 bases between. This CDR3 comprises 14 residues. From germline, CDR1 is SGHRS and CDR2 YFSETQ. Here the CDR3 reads CASSRQYPNTEAFF. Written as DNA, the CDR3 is TGCGCCAGCAGCCGACAGTATCCAAACACTGAAGCTTTCTTT.

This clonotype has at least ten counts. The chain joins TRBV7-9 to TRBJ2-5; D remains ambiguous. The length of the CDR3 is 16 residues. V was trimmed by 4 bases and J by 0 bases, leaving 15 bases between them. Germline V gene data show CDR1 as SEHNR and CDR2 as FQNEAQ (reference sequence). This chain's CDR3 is CASSSTAGPNQETQYF. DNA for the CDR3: TGTGCCAGCAGCTCCACAGCCGGGCCCAACCAAGAGACCCAGTACTTC.

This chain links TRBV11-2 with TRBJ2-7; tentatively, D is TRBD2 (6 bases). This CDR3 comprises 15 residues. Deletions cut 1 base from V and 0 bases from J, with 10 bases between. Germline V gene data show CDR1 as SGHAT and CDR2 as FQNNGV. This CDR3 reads CASSLGHGSSYEQYF. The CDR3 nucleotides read TGTGCCAGCAGCTTAGGCCACGGGAGCTCCTACGAGCAGTACTTC.

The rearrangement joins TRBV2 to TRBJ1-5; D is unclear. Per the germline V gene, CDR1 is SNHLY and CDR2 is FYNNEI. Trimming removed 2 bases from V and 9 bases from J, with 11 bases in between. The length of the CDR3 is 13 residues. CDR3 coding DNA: TGTGCCAGCAGTGAACGAGGGCAAGGGCCCCAGCATTTT. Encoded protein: CASSERGQGPQHF.

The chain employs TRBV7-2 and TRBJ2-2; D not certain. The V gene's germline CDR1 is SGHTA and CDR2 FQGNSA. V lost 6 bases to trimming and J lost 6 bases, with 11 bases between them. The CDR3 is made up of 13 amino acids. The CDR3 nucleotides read TGTGCCAGCAGTGAAGAGGAATCCGGGGAGCTGTTTTTT. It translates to CASSEEESGELFF.